These 16 T cell receptor beta chains were all obtained from the same sample, sequenced in a study of early T cells in non-severe SARS-CoV-2 infection. TCRdb reprocessed the 5' RACE reads with MiXCR, giving one entry per CDR3 protein. Among approximately 44,000 distinct CDR3 sequences listed, 9.5% to 15% were seen once. Sequenced: whole blood. The receptors originated from an adult who was a healthcare worker with PCR-confirmed SARS-CoV-2 infection or an uninfected control (not recorded which).

The table lists this clonotype with many counts. This sequence joins TRBV24-1 and TRBJ1-4, with TRBD1 identical over 10 bases. The trim removed 3 bases at V and 8 bases at J, leaving 11 bases unmatched. The CDR3 loop spans 17 amino acids. Germline loops: CDR1 KGHDR, CDR2 SFDVKD. The CDR3 sequence: CATSDARPGTGEEKLFF. The DNA of the CDR3 is TGTGCCACCAGTGATGCCCGACCGGGGACAGGGGAAGAAAAACTGTTTTTT.

V usage is TRBV9 and J usage is TRBJ2-1, with 11 bases aligning to TRBD1. Germline V gives CDR1 SGDLS, CDR2 YYNGEE. The CDR3 covers 16 residues. With 5 bases clipped from V and 9 bases from J, the junction kept 13 bases outside the gene matches. CDR3 DNA sequence: TGTGCCAGCAGAGTTCTACGAGGACAGGGGGCCGTTGAGCAGTTCTTC. Protein sequence: CASRVLRGQGAVEQFF.

This clonotype was detected ten times or more. The gene calls are TRBV27 and TRBJ2-7; 9 bases match TRBD1. CDR1 and CDR2 (germline): MNHEY, SMNVEV (reference sequence). Trimming took 5 bases from V and 6 from J; bases not matched to a gene: 11. CDR3 length: 15 residues. The chain's CDR3 is CASSAPGTGIFEQYF. The CDR3 DNA sequence: TGTGCCAGCAGTGCCCCCGGGACAGGGATCTTCGAGCAGTACTTC.

This clonotype showed up just a few times. This rearrangement joins TRBV12-3 or TRBV12-4 to TRBJ1-5; D remains unclear. This CDR3 contains 15 residues. V lost 3 bases and J lost 4, with 13 bases in between. In nucleotides, the CDR3 is TGTGCCAGCAGTTTGGGTGATACAATGAATCAGCCCCAGCATTTT. It codes for CASSLGDTMNQPQHF.

This clonotype was recorded at least ten times. The rearrangement uses TRBV18 and TRBJ2-1, with 8 bases aligning to TRBD2. Germline-derived CDR1 and CDR2 are KGHSH and LQKENI. The trim removed 5 bases at V and 2 bases at J, leaving 11 bases unmatched. The CDR3 loop spans 17 amino acids. The CDR3 reads CASSASLHSGTYNEQFF. The CDR3 DNA follows: TGTGCCAGCTCAGCCTCGCTTCATAGCGGGACCTACAATGAGCAGTTCTTC.

This clonotype was found many times. The rearrangement uses TRBV7-2 and TRBJ2-5, with 10 positions matching TRBD1. V lost 5 bases to trimming and J lost 5 bases; unmatched junction nucleotides: 8. This CDR3 has 15 amino acids. Germline CDR1 and CDR2: SGHTA and FQGNSA. The CDR3 is CASSPRDRGRETQYF. CDR3 bases: TGTGCCAGCAGCCCCCGGGACAGGGGCCGGGAGACCCAGTACTTC.

Judged by abundance, this clonotype is medium-sized (0.01 to 0.1%). This chain connects TRBV7-8 to TRBJ2-1; D might be TRBD1 or TRBD2, each matching 5 bases. The germline CDR1 and CDR2 sequences are SGHVS and FQNEAQ. This CDR3 contains 15 residues. V was trimmed by 0 bases and J by 7 bases, leaving 13 bases between them. CDR3 sequence (DNA): TGTGCCAGCAGCTTAGCGTCCGGGACCCAAAATGAGCAGTTCTTC. Protein product: CASSLASGTQNEQFF. The full variable domain, in which reference TRBV7-8 and TRBJ2-1 provide the parts outside the CDR3, is GAGVSQSPRYKVAKRGQDVALRCDPISGHVSLFWYQQALGQGPEFLTYFQNEAQLDKSGLPSDRFFAERPEGSVSTLKIQRTQQEDSAVYLCASSLASGTQNEQFFGPGTRLTVL.

The J gene is TRBJ1-2, the V gene TRBV9; 7 nucleotides align to TRBD1. J lost 0 bases, V lost 1 base, and 3 bases had no gene match. The CDR3 sequence is 15 residues long. CDR1 is SGDLS, CDR2 YYNGEE, per germline. CDR3 sequence: CASSVQDRTNYGYTF. CDR3 sequence (DNA): TGTGCCAGCAGCGTACAGGACAGGACTAACTATGGCTACACCTTC.

This clonotype has a count of ten or more. The V and J genes are TRBV7-2 and TRBJ2-1, with a tentative D call TRBD1 (6 bases). Trimming left V 7 bases short and J 1 base short, with 11 bases between. This CDR3 contains 14 residues. Germline values: CDR1 SGHTA, CDR2 FQGNSA. In DNA, the CDR3 is TGTGCCAGCAACCAGGGGAATTCCTACAATGAGCAGTTCTTC. Translating gives CASNQGNSYNEQFF.

This clonotype was observed a handful of times. The J gene is TRBJ2-5, the V gene TRBV4-3, with 9 bases fitting TRBD2. CDR3 length: 18 residues. V lost 1 base and J lost 2; bases outside the gene matches: 11. CDR1 LGHNA and CDR2 YSLEER come from the germline V gene. Here the CDR3 DNA reads TGCGCCAGCAGCCAAGGGGCCTCTAGCGGGGCCCTTCAAGAGACCCAGTACTTC. Its translation: CASSQGASSGALQETQYF.

This clonotype was seen ten or more times. The chain employs TRBV6-1 and TRBJ1-1, with TRBD1 identical over 8 bases. Germline V gene data show CDR1 as MNHNS and CDR2 as SASEGT. V gave up 3 bases and J gave up 3 bases; unmatched junction bases: 6. The CDR3 consists of 15 residues. The CDR3 sequence: CASSDRQGAHTEAFF. CDR3 coding DNA: TGTGCCAGCAGTGATCGGCAGGGGGCCCACACTGAAGCTTTCTTT.

This clonotype came up many times. This sequence joins TRBV6-2 or TRBV6-3 and TRBJ2-7, with 11 positions matching TRBD2. Trimming removed 5 bases from V and 4 bases from J; junction bases left unmatched: 7. The germline CDR1 and CDR2 sequences are MNHEY and SVGEGT. There are 15 residues in the CDR3. The CDR3 region is CASSRRGTSGYEQYF. The CDR3 DNA follows: TGTGCCAGCAGTCGAAGAGGGACTAGCGGATACGAGCAGTACTTC.

The rearrangement joins TRBV6-5 to TRBJ2-7; TRBD2 might be the D (6 bases). Trimming shortened V by 6 bases and J by 5 bases, and 20 bases separated the two germline ends. CDR3 size: 15 residues. CDR1 is MNHEY and CDR2 is SVGAGI in the germline V gene. The CDR3 here is CASSRLGAGRNEQYF. The CDR3 bases are TGTGCCAGCAGCCGTCTCGGGGCGGGACGGAACGAGCAGTACTTC.

This clonotype was seen a handful of times. The gene calls are TRBV14 and TRBJ2-1; no clear D gene. Trimming removed 4 bases from V and 10 bases from J, with 14 bases in between. Germline-derived CDR1 and CDR2 are SGHDN and FVKESK. CDR3 length equals 13 residues. The CDR3 bases are TGTGCCAGCAGCCCTACCACCCCAAGAGAGCAGTTCTTC. Protein: CASSPTTPREQFF.

This clonotype was observed at least ten times. The chain's CDR3 is CASSLWGDSMNTEAFF. The CDR3 DNA reads TGTGCCAGCAGTTTATGGGGGGACTCCATGAACACTGAAGCTTTCTTT. The chain recombines TRBV28 with TRBJ1-1; the D gene is possibly TRBD1 (5 bases). Trimming stripped 0 bases from V and 0 bases from J, with 11 bases between. Germline lookup yields CDR1 MDHEN and CDR2 SYDVKM. The CDR3 has 16 residues. Based on the CDR3 plus reference TRBV28 and TRBJ1-1, the full variable domain is DVKVTQSSRYLVKRTGEKVFLECVQDMDHENMFWYRQDPGLGLRLIYFSYDVKMKEKGDIPEGYSVSREKKERFSLILESASTNQTSMYLCASSLWGDSMNTEAFFGQGTRLTVV.

Ten or more counts support this clonotype. The CDR3 DNA reads TGTGCCAGCAGCTCAAGGGGGGGCTCCTACAATGAGCAGTTCTTC. Amino acids: CASSSRGGSYNEQFF. J is TRBJ2-1 and V is TRBV11-1; a weak D match, TRBD2 (7 bases). CDR1 and CDR2 from the germline V gene are SGHAT and FQDESV (reference sequence). The V end was cut by 4 bases, the J end by 0 bases, with 10 bases between. CDR3 length equals 15 residues.